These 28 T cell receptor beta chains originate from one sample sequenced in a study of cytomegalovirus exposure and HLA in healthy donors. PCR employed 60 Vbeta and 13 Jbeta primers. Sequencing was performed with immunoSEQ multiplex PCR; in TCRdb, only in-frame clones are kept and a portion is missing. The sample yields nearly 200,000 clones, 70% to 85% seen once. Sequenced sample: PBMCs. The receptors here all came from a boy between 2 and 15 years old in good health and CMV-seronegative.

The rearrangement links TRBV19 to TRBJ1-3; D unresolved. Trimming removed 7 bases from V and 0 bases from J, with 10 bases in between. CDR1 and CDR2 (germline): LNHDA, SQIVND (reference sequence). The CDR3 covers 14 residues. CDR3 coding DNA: TGTGCCAGTATGGTCCGGTTCTCTGGAAACACCATATATTTT. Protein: CASMVRFSGNTIYF.

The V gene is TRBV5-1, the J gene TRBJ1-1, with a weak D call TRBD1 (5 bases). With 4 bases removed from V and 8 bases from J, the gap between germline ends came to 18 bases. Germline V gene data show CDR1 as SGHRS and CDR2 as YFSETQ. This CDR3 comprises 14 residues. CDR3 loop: CASSEDKFLPEAFF. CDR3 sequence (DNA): TGCGCCAGCAGCGAGGACAAATTTTTACCCGAAGCTTTCTTT.

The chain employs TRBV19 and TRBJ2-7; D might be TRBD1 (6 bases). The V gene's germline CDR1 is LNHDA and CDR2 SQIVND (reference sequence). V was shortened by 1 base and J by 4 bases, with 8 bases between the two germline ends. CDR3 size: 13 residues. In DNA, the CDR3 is TGTGCCAGTAGTATAGGGGACATATACGAGCAGTACTTC. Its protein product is CASSIGDIYEQYF.

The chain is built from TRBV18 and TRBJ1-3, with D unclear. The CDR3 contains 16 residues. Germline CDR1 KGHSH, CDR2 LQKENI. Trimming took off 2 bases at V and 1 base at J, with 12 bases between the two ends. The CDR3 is CASSPTIAGSGNTIYF. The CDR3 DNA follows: TGTGCCAGCTCACCAACTATTGCGGGTTCTGGAAACACCATATATTTT.

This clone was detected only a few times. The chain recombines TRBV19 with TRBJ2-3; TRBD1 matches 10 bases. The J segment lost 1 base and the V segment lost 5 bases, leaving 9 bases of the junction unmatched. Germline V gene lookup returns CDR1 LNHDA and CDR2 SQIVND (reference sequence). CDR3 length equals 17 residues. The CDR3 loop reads CASSDLSGTGGTDTQYF. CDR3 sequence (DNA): TGTGCCAGTAGTGACTTAAGTGGGACAGGGGGCACAGATACGCAGTATTTT.

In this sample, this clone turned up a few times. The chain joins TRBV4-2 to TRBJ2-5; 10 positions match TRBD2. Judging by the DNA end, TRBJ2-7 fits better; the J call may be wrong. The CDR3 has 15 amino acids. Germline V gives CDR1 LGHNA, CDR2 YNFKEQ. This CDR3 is CASSQGASGGYEQYF. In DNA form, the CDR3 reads TGTGCCAGCAGCCAAGGGGCTAGCGGGGGCTACGAGCAGTACTTC.

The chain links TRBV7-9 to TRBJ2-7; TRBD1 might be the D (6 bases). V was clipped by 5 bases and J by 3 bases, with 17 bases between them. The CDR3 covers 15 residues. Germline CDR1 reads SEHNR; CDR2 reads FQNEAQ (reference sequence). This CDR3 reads CASSPPRQGSYEQYF. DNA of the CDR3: TGTGCCAGCAGCCCCCCTCGGCAGGGGAGCTACGAGCAGTACTTC.

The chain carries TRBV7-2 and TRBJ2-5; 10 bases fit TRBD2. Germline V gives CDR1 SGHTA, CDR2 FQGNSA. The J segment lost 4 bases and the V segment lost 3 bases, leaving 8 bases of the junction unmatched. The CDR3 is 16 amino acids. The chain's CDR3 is CASSFPLGLAVETQYF. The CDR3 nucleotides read TGTGCCAGCAGCTTCCCTCTCGGACTAGCGGTAGAGACCCAGTACTTC. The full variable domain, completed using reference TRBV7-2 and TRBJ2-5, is GAGVSQSPSNKVTEKGKDVELRCDPISGHTALYWYRQSLGQGLEFLIYFQGNSAPDKSGLPSDRFSAERTGGSVSTLTIQRTQQEDSAVYLCASSFPLGLAVETQYFGPGTRLLVL.

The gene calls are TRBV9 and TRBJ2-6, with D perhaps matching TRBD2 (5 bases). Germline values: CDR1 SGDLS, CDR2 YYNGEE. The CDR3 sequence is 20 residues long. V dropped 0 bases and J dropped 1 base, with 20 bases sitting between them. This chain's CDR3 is CASSVARWESSLSGANVLTF. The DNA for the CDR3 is TGTGCCAGCAGCGTAGCTCGATGGGAGTCATCTTTATCTGGGGCCAACGTCCTGACTTTC.

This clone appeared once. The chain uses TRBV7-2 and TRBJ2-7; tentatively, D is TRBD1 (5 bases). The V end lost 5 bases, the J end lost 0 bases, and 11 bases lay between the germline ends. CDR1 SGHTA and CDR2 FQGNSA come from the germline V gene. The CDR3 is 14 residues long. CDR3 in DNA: TGTGCCAGCAGCGCCCGACAGAGCTCCTACGAGCAGTACTTC. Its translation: CASSARQSSYEQYF. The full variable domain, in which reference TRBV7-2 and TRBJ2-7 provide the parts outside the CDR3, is GAGVSQSPSNKVTEKGKDVELRCDPISGHTALYWYRQSLGQGLEFLIYFQGNSAPDKSGLPSDRFSAERTGGSVSTLTIQRTQQEDSAVYLCASSARQSSYEQYFGPGTRLTVT.

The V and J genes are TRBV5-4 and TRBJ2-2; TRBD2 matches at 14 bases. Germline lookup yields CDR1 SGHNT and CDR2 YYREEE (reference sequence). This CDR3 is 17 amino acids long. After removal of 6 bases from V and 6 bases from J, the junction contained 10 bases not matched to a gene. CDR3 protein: CASTQRLAGGPPGELFF. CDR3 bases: TGTGCCAGCACCCAGAGACTAGCGGGGGGGCCTCCCGGGGAGCTGTTTTTT.

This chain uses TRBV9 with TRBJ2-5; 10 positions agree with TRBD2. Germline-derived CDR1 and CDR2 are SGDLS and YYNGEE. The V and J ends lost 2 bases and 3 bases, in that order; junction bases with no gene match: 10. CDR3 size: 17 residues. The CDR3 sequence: CASSVGSGGWTKETQYF. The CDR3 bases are TGTGCCAGCAGCGTCGGTAGCGGGGGGTGGACCAAAGAGACCCAGTACTTC.

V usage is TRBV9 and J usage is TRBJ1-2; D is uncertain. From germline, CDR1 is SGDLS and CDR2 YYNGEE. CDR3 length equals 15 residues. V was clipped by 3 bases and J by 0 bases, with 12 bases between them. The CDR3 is CASSGGQEANYGYTF. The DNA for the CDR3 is TGTGCCAGCAGCGGTGGGCAGGAAGCTAACTATGGCTACACCTTC.

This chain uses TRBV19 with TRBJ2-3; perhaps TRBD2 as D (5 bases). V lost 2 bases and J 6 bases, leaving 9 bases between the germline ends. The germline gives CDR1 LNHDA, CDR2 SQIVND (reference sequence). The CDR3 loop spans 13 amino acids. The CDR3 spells CASSIRRRDTQYF. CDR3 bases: TGTGCCAGTAGTATACGCCGGAGGGATACGCAGTATTTT.

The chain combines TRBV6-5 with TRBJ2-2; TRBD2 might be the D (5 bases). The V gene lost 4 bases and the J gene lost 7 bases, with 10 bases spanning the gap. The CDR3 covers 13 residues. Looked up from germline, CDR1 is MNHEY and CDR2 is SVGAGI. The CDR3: CASSSQGSGELFF. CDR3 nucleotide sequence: TGTGCCAGCAGTTCACAAGGGAGCGGGGAGCTGTTTTTT.

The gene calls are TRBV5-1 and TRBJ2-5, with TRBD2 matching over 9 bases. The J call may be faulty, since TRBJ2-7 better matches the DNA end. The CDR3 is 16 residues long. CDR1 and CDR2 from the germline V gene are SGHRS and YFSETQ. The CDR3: CASSANSGGVTYEQYF. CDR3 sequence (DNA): TGCGCCAGCAGCGCAAATAGCGGGGGAGTAACCTACGAGCAGTACTTC.

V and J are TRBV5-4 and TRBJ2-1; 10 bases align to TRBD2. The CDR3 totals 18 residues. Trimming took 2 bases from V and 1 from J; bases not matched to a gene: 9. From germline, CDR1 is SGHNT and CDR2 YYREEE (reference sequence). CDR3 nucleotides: TGTGCCAGCAGCTTAGGTAGCGGGGGGTTTCGGTCCTACAATGAGCAGTTCTTC. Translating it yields CASSLGSGGFRSYNEQFF.

The CDR3 is CASSPSGANEKLFF. CDR3 DNA sequence: TGTGCCAGCAGTCCATCGGGGGCTAATGAAAAACTGTTTTTT. The chain has TRBV7-2 and TRBJ1-4; TRBD1 is a possible D gene (5 bases). The CDR3 runs to 14 residues. Per germline, CDR1 SGHTA and CDR2 FQGNSA. Deletions cut 6 bases from V and 3 bases from J, with 11 bases between.

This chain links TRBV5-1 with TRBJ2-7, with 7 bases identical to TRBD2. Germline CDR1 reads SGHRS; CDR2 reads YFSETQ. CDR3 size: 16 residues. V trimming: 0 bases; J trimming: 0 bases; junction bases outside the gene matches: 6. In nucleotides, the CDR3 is TGCGCCAGCAGCTTGGCCGGGCGGGGGAGCTCCTACGAGCAGTACTTC. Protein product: CASSLAGRGSSYEQYF.

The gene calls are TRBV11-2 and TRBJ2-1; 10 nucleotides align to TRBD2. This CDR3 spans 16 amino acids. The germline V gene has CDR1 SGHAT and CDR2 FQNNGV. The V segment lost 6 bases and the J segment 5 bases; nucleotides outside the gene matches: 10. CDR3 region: CASRKPGLANHNEQFF. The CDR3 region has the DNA TGTGCCAGCAGAAAGCCGGGACTAGCGAACCACAATGAGCAGTTCTTC.

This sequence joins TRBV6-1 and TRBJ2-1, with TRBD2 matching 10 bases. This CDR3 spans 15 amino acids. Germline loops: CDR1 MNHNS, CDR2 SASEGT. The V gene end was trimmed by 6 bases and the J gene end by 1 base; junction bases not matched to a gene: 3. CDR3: CASSQLAGSYNEQFF. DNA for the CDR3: TGTGCCAGCAGCCAACTAGCGGGGTCCTACAATGAGCAGTTCTTC.

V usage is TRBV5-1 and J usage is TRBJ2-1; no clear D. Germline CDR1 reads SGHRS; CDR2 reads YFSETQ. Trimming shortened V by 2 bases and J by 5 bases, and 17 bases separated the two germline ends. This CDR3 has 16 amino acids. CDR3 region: CASSFLGTDDHNEQFF. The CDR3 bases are TGCGCCAGCAGCTTCCTGGGTACAGACGATCACAATGAGCAGTTCTTC.

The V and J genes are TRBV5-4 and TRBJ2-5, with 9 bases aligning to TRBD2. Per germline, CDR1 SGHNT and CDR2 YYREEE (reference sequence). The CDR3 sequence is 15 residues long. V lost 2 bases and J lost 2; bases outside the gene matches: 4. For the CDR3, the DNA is TGTGCCAGCAGCTTCCCTAGCGGGGTGCAAGAGACCCAGTACTTC. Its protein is CASSFPSGVQETQYF.

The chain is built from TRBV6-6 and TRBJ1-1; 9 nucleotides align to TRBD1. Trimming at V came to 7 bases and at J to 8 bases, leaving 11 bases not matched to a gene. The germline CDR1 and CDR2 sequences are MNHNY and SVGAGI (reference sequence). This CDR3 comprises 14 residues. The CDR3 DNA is TGTGCCAGCATAATTAAACAGGGGGCGTCAGAAGCTTTCTTT. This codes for CASIIKQGASEAFF.

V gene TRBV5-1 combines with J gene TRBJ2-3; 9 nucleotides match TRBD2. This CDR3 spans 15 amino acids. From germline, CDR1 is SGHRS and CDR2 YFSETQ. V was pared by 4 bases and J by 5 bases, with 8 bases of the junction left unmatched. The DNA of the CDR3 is TGCGCCAGCAGCCTAAGGACTAGCGCCGAAGATACGCAGTATTTT. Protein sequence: CASSLRTSAEDTQYF. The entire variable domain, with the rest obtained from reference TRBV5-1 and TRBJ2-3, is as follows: KAGVTQTPRYLIKTRGQQVTLSCSPISGHRSVSWYQQTPGQGLQFLFEYFSETQRNKGNFPGRFSGRQFSNSRSEMNVSTLELGDSALYLCASSLRTSAEDTQYFGPGTRLTVL.

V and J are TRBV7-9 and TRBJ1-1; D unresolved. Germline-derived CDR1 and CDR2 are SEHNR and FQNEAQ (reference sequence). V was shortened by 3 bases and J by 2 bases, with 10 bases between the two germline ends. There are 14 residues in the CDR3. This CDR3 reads CASSLAGSNTEAFF. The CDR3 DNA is TGTGCCAGCAGCTTGGCAGGCTCAAACACTGAAGCTTTCTTT.

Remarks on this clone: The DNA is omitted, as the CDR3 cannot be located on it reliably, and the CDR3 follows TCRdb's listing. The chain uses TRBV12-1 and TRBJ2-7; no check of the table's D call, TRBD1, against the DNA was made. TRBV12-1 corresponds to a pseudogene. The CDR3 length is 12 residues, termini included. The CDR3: CASSFPVGRGNF.

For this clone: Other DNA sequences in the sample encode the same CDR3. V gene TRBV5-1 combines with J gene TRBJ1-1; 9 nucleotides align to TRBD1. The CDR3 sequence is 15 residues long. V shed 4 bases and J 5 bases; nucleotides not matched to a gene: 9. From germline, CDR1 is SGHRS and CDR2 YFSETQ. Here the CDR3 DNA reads TGCGCCAGCAGCCCCGGACAGGGGACAGCTACTGAAGCTTTCTTT. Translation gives CASSPGQGTATEAFF.